This T cell receptor beta chain comes out of a study of cytotoxic CD8 clonotypes in ibrutinib-treated CLL. Study information: On average, around 89,000 productive rearrangements and some 240,000 productive templates per sample. Study-level points and caveats: Private clonotypes, not public ones, expanded at ibrutinib response.

For TCR beta libraries, about 2 micrograms of genomic DNA were obtained from cryopreserved PBMCs. This CDR3 region has 11 residues. V shed 9 bases and J shed 9 bases, with 12 bases lying between them. The table came from immunoSEQ multiplex PCR; TCRdb's copy has only in-frame clones and leaves some out. Of roughly 40,000 clones listed, around 67% are singletons. This clone occurred a few times. The antigen is not known. The V gene is TRBV6-7, the J gene TRBJ1-5; D is undetermined. TRBV6-7 is sorted into the ORF group, with uncertain function. This specimen was PBMCs, taken at disease progression, from a patient treated with ibrutinib. The receptor was isolated from a human donor with chronic lymphocytic leukemia. This CDR3 is CARREVAPQHF. The CDR3 coding sequence is TGTGCCAGAAGGGAGGTAGCGCCCCAGCATTTT.